What follows are 32 T cell receptor beta chains derived from one specimen sequenced in a study of lung T cells in sarcoidosis with Löfgren's syndrome. Each CDR3 protein is one row after TCRdb ran MiXCR on the reads. Found here are some 400 distinct CDR3 sequences, around 24% of them singletons; the top ten hold about 14%. Sequencing was carried out using CD4+ T cells from bronchoalveolar lavage. These receptors all stem from a human donor with sarcoidosis (Löfgren's syndrome or another form), or a control subject (not recorded which).

This clonotype is deemed large (0.1 to 1%). The rearrangement joins TRBV5-6 to TRBJ1-5; perhaps TRBD1 as D (5 bases). The CDR3 loop spans 14 amino acids. CDR1 is SGHDT, CDR2 YYEEEE, per germline. The V and J ends lost 4 bases and 6 bases respectively, with 14 bases between them. DNA for the CDR3: TGTGCCAGCAGCCGGGGGGACGCAAGTCAGCCCCAGCATTTT. Translation: CASSRGDASQPQHF. Full variable domain (outside the CDR3, taken from reference TRBV5-6 and TRBJ1-5): DAGVTQSPTHLIKTRGQQVTLRCSPKSGHDTVSWYQQALGQGPQFIFQYYEEEERQRGNFPDRFSGHQFPNYSSELNVNALLLGDSALYLCASSRGDASQPQHFGDGTRLSIL.

This clonotype qualifies as large. For the CDR3, the DNA is TGTGCCAGCAGTGTGACCGGCACAGATACGCAGTATTTT. Its protein is CASSVTGTDTQYF. The V gene is TRBV2, the J gene TRBJ2-3; unclear D gene. V dropped 4 bases and J dropped 1 base, with 6 bases sitting between them. This CDR3 has 13 amino acids. CDR1 and CDR2 from the germline V gene are SNHLY and FYNNEI.

This clonotype is hyperexpanded within its sample. J is TRBJ1-5 and V is TRBV4-1, with D possibly TRBD1 on 6 matching bases. Looked up from germline, CDR1 is MGHRA and CDR2 is YSYEKL. With 6 bases removed from V and 3 bases from J, the gap between germline ends came to 15 bases. The CDR3 has 15 amino acids. DNA for the CDR3: TGCGCCAGCAGATTAACACGACAGGACAATCAGCCCCAGCATTTT. Translated: CASRLTRQDNQPQHF.

To note about this clonotype: An end of the junction does not agree with germline; a read error may underlie this. The chain couples TRBV10-3 to TRBJ2-3; D unclear. In germline, CDR1 is ENHRY, CDR2 SYGVKD. The CDR3 has 14 amino acids. CDR3 DNA: TGTGCCATAAGTGAGTTAATAGGTCGGGATACGCAGTATTTT. Translating it yields CAISELIGRDTQYF.

A remark on this clonotype: Since a much larger clone is just one base distant, this may be a read error. V gene TRBV2 combines with J gene TRBJ1-2; the D is unclear. The CDR3 loop spans 13 amino acids. Germline V lookup: CDR1 SNHLY, CDR2 FYNNEI. V lost 1 base, J lost 8 bases, and 11 bases lay in between. The CDR3 nucleotides read TGTGCCAGCAGTGAAGGGAAACGGGTCGGCTACACCTTC. It yields the protein CASSEGKRVGYTF.

This clonotype is termed large. This chain connects TRBV9 to TRBJ1-1; D not certain. The CDR3 covers 13 residues. Germline V lookup: CDR1 SGDLS, CDR2 YYNGEE. V was trimmed by 4 bases and J by 3 bases, leaving 10 bases between them. Here the CDR3 DNA reads TGTGCCAGCAGCTATGGAGTAGACACTGAAGCTTTCTTT. It codes for CASSYGVDTEAFF.

Relative to its sample, this clonotype is hyperexpanded (1% or more). This chain's CDR3 is CASTRAGQPQHF. The CDR3 coding sequence is TGTGCCAGCACCAGGGCAGGCCAGCCCCAGCATTTT. The V call is TRBV28, the J call TRBJ1-5, with a tentative D call TRBD1 (5 bases). Trimming stripped 7 bases from V and 7 bases from J, with 11 bases between. Germline V CDR1 and CDR2: MDHEN, SYDVKM. CDR3 length: 12 residues. Based on the CDR3 plus reference TRBV28 and TRBJ1-5, the full variable domain is DVKVTQSSRYLVKRTGEKVFLECVQDMDHENMFWYRQDPGLGLRLIYFSYDVKMKEKGDIPEGYSVSREKKERFSLILESASTNQTSMYLCASTRAGQPQHFGDGTRLSIL.

This clonotype counts as large. The chain has TRBV18 and TRBJ2-7; D possibly corresponds to TRBD2 (6 bases). This CDR3 has 18 residues. In germline, CDR1 is KGHSH, CDR2 LQKENI. V lost 3 bases, J lost 0 bases, and 21 bases lay in between. The CDR3 nucleotides are TGTGCCAGCTCACCTCTACTCGGCGGCGGGGAGAACTCCTACGAGCAGTACTTC. Translating it yields CASSPLLGGGENSYEQYF.

The chain has TRBV12-3 or TRBV12-4 and TRBJ1-1, with TRBD1 as a possible D gene (6 bases). V lost 5 bases to trimming and J lost 5 bases, with 15 bases between them. This CDR3 is built from 14 residues. The CDR3: CASSRKRQETEAFF. In DNA form, the CDR3 reads TGTGCCAGCAGTAGAAAACGACAGGAAACTGAAGCTTTCTTT.

This clonotype is large in the sample. The genes are TRBV7-2 and TRBJ2-1, with D uncertain. Trimming took 4 bases from V and 9 from J, leaving 16 bases between them. The CDR3 has 14 residues. Germline V gene data show CDR1 as SGHTA and CDR2 as FQGNSA. The CDR3 nucleotides read TGTGCCAGCAGCTCCGGATTGGGGTCCACTGAGCAGTTCTTC. Its protein is CASSSGLGSTEQFF.

Concerning this clonotype itself: Compared with germline, one end of the junction differs, possibly owing to a read error. The rearrangement joins TRBV18 to TRBJ1-1, with D uncertain. The CDR3 is 14 amino acids. Germline values: CDR1 KGHSH, CDR2 LQKENI. The CDR3 is CVSSLNRGGTEALF. For the CDR3, the DNA is TGTGTCAGCTCACTCAACCGTGGTGGCACTGAAGCTCTCTTT.

By share, this clonotype ranks as large. The chain recombines TRBV7-2 with TRBJ1-2; D remains unclear. V gave up 7 bases and J gave up 4 bases, with 16 bases separating them. Looked up from germline, CDR1 is SGHTA and CDR2 is FQGNSA. The CDR3 totals 14 residues. CDR3 sequence reads: CASNPDRGPYGYTF. CDR3 DNA: TGTGCCAGCAACCCCGATCGCGGACCCTATGGCTACACCTTC.

The rearrangement links TRBV27 to TRBJ2-5; a possible D gene is TRBD1 (8 bases). Germline CDR1 is MNHEY and CDR2 is SMNVEV (reference sequence). Trimming left V 4 bases short and J 4 bases short, with 19 bases between. The CDR3 totals 16 residues. As DNA, the CDR3 is TGTGCCAGCAGTTCCCAGGGGGCCAGGGGGGGAGAGACCCAGTACTTC. Translation gives CASSSQGARGGETQYF.

Comment on this clonotype: One end of the junction is discordant with germline, which a read error may explain. CDR3 sequence (DNA): TGTGCCAGCAGCCCCCGGACTAGTGGGGCCCAAGGGACCCAGTACTTC. It translates to CASSPRTSGAQGTQYF. The V call is TRBV9, the J call TRBJ2-5; 7 bases are shared with TRBD2. Germline V gene sequence: CDR1 SGDLS, CDR2 YYNGEE. CDR3 length equals 16 residues.

By share of the sample, this clonotype is large. Its ends do not fully match the called genes, so a read error is possible. The rearrangement joins TRBV2 to TRBJ1-1, with D perhaps matching TRBD1 (6 bases). The CDR3 extends over 13 amino acids. The germline gives CDR1 SNHLY, CDR2 FYNNEI. Here the CDR3 reads CASSEGRGQQAFF. CDR3 in DNA: TGTGCCAGCAGCGAAGGGCGTGGACAGCAAGCTTTCTTT. The full variable domain, in which reference TRBV2 and TRBJ1-1 provide the parts outside the CDR3, is EPEVTQTPSHQVTQMGQEVILRCVPISNHLYFYWYRQILGQKVEFLVSFYNNEISEKSEIFDDQFSVERPDGSNFTLKIRSTKLEDSAMYFCASSEGRGQQAFFGQGTRLTVV.

The chain recombines TRBV4-1 with TRBJ1-3, with TRBD1 as a possible D gene (5 bases). Germline values: CDR1 MGHRA, CDR2 YSYEKL. The length of the CDR3 is 13 residues. The ends were cut back, 8 bases at V and 9 bases at J, with 17 bases in the middle. The CDR3 spells CASLRDPGSTIYF. The CDR3 DNA reads TGCGCCAGCCTCCGGGATCCAGGGTCCACCATATATTTT.

This clonotype is deemed large. The chain links TRBV20-1 to TRBJ2-4; D not certain. The CDR3 contains 12 residues. Trimming pared 3 bases from V and 4 bases from J, leaving 7 bases between. CDR1 and CDR2 (germline): DFQATT, SNEGSKA (reference sequence). As DNA, the CDR3 is TGCAGTGCTAGGCCTCTAAAAAACATTCAGTACTTC. It yields the protein CSARPLKNIQYF.

By its share, this clonotype is medium-sized (0.01 to 0.1%). The chain combines TRBV7-9 with TRBJ2-7; the match to TRBD1 covers 11 bases. The CDR3 covers 17 residues. J gave up 3 bases and V 3 bases, and 10 bases lay outside the gene matches. Germline loops: CDR1 SEHNR, CDR2 FQNEAQ (reference sequence). The DNA of the CDR3 is TGTGCCAGCAGCTTGGGGACCGGGACAGGGGGTAGCTACGAGCAGTACTTC. It translates to CASSLGTGTGGSYEQYF.

This clonotype is classed as large. DNA of the CDR3: TGTGCCAGCAGCCCGGGACAGATCTCCTACGAGCAGTACTTC. The encoded protein is CASSPGQISYEQYF. V is TRBV7-2 and J is TRBJ2-7; 7 nucleotides match TRBD1. The ends lost 5 bases at V and 0 bases at J; junction bases unmatched: 4. This CDR3 is 14 amino acids long. CDR1 and CDR2 (germline): SGHTA, FQGNSA.

This clonotype was observed a single time. At one end the junction does not follow the germline gene, possibly because of a read error. This chain links TRBV16 with TRBJ1-1, with D maybe TRBD1 (5 bases). The CDR3 extends over 14 amino acids. Germline V CDR1 and CDR2: KGHSY, FQNENV. CDR3 nucleotides: TGTGCCAGCAGCCAATGGCGGGGCTTCACTGAAGCTTCCTTT. It translates to CASSQWRGFTEASF.

In its sample, this clonotype is medium-sized. The J gene is TRBJ2-5, the V gene TRBV28, with 8 positions matching TRBD1. Germline V gene data show CDR1 as MDHEN and CDR2 as SYDVKM. This CDR3 has 16 residues. The J segment lost 2 bases and the V segment lost 7 bases, leaving 12 bases of the junction unmatched. The CDR3: CASTTRGQATQETQYF. The CDR3 DNA reads as TGTGCCAGCACCACTCGGGGACAGGCGACACAAGAGACCCAGTACTTC. Complete variable domain (other parts from reference TRBV28 and TRBJ2-5): DVKVTQSSRYLVKRTGEKVFLECVQDMDHENMFWYRQDPGLGLRLIYFSYDVKMKEKGDIPEGYSVSREKKERFSLILESASTNQTSMYLCASTTRGQATQETQYFGPGTRLLVL.

By sample share, this clonotype is large. The rearrangement uses TRBV2 and TRBJ1-2; perhaps TRBD1 as D (6 bases). This CDR3 is built from 13 residues. V was cut by 5 bases and J by 4 bases, with 11 bases left in between. Germline-derived CDR1 and CDR2 are SNHLY and FYNNEI. The DNA for the CDR3 is TGTGCCAGCAGTACAGGGTTGCGCTATGGCTACACCTTC. It translates to CASSTGLRYGYTF.

V is TRBV29-1 and J is TRBJ1-1; 7 nucleotides agree with TRBD1. Germline CDR1 and CDR2: SQVTM and ANQGSEA. V shed 5 bases, J shed 6 bases, and the junction held 15 bases outside the gene matches. This CDR3 is 15 amino acids long. CDR3 nucleotides: TGCAGCGTTCGGGGGATCGGGATAGGGGGCGCTGAAGCTTTCTTT. It yields the protein CSVRGIGIGGAEAFF.

This clonotype is medium-sized (0.01 to 0.1%) within its sample. This chain connects TRBV18 to TRBJ2-3; D is ambiguous. Trimming cost V 2 bases and J 2 bases, with 11 bases left between them. Germline V lookup: CDR1 KGHSH, CDR2 LQKENI. This CDR3 is built from 15 residues. The CDR3 DNA sequence: TGTGCCAGCTCACCAGGGTTACCGTCCACAGATACGCAGTATTTT. This gives the protein CASSPGLPSTDTQYF.

By share, this clonotype ranks as medium-sized. The chain couples TRBV5-4 to TRBJ2-5; D gene uncertain. Trimming pared 0 bases from V and 7 bases from J, leaving 10 bases between. CDR1 SGHNT and CDR2 YYREEE come from the germline V gene (reference sequence). The CDR3 spans 13 residues. CDR3 bases: TGTGCCAGCAGCTTGGACCTAACGGGGACCCAGTACTTC. Its protein product is CASSLDLTGTQYF.

Relative to its sample, this clonotype is hyperexpanded (1% or more). The chain employs TRBV6-1 and TRBJ1-6; perhaps TRBD1 as D (6 bases). Per the germline V gene, CDR1 is MNHNS and CDR2 is SASEGT. The CDR3 runs to 13 residues. V was cut by 5 bases and J by 7 bases, with 9 bases left in between. CDR3 nucleotides: TGTGCCAGCAGTTCCACAGGGAATTCACCCCTCCACTTT. This sequence encodes CASSSTGNSPLHF.

This clonotype is labeled as medium-sized. The rearrangement joins TRBV10-3 to TRBJ2-1; D is possibly TRBD1 (5 bases). The germline V and J ends were trimmed by 2 bases and 1 base, with 9 bases remaining between them. The germline gives CDR1 ENHRY, CDR2 SYGVKD. CDR3 length: 15 amino acids. The chain's CDR3 is CAISERQGSYNEQFF. The CDR3 DNA reads as TGTGCCATCAGTGAGAGGCAGGGATCCTACAATGAGCAGTTCTTC.

This clonotype is large within its sample. This chain connects TRBV6-1 to TRBJ1-1; TRBD1 matches 7 bases. Germline V lookup: CDR1 MNHNS, CDR2 SASEGT. The J segment lost 5 bases and the V segment lost 5 bases, leaving 8 bases of the junction unmatched. The CDR3 has 14 residues. In DNA, the CDR3 is TGTGCCAGCAGTCCCAGACAGGGAGGGACTGAAGCTTTCTTT. As protein: CASSPRQGGTEAFF.

In its sample, this clonotype ranks as medium-sized. CDR3 nucleotides: TGTGCCAGCAGCTTGGAAGTGACCAGGACAAACTATGGCTACACCTTC. Translating gives CASSLEVTRTNYGYTF. The V gene is TRBV5-4, the J gene TRBJ1-2; weak D call: TRBD1 (5 bases). The CDR3 contains 16 residues. V was shortened by 0 bases and J by 2 bases, with 14 bases between the two germline ends. CDR1 and CDR2 (germline): SGHNT, YYREEE (reference sequence).

By share of the sample, this clonotype is medium-sized. The chain couples TRBV10-3 to TRBJ2-7, with D perhaps assigned TRBD1 or TRBD2 (5 bases each). Germline V CDR1 and CDR2: ENHRY, SYGVKD. This CDR3 region has 12 residues. V was shortened by 3 bases and J by 4 bases, with 7 bases between the two germline ends. The CDR3 DNA reads TGTGCCATCAGTGACAGGGAGTACGAGCAGTACTTC. Protein product: CAISDREYEQYF.

This clonotype appeared a single time. The germline gene is not matched at one end of the junction; a read error may be the cause. The chain joins TRBV7-2 to TRBJ2-7; 7 bases match TRBD1. Germline-derived CDR1 and CDR2 are SGHTA and FQGNSA. The CDR3 consists of 14 residues. In nucleotides, the CDR3 is TGTGCCAGCAGCCCGGGACAGTTCTCCTACGAGAAGTACTTC. It specifies CASSPGQFSYEKYF.

This clonotype ranks as large. The CDR3 here is CAIGGSTDTQYF. The CDR3 nucleotides are TGTGCCATCGGGGGAAGCACAGATACGCAGTATTTT. This chain uses TRBV10-3 with TRBJ2-3; D might be TRBD1 or TRBD2, each matching 5 bases. Looked up from germline, CDR1 is ENHRY and CDR2 is SYGVKD. Trimming stripped 8 bases from V and 0 bases from J, with 6 bases between. The CDR3 length is 12 residues.